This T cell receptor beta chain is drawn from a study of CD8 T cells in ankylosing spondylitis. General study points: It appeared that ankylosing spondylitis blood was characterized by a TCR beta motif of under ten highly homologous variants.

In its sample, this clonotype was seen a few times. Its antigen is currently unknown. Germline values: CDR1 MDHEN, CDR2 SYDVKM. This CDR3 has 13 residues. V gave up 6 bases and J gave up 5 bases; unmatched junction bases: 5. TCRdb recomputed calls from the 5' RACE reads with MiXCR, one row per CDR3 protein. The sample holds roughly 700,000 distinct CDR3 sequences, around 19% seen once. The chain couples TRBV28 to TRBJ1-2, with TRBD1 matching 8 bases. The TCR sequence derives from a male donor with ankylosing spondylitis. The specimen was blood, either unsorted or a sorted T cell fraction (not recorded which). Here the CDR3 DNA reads TGTGCCAGCAGACTGGGACAGGAATATGGCTACACCTTC. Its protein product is CASRLGQEYGYTF.